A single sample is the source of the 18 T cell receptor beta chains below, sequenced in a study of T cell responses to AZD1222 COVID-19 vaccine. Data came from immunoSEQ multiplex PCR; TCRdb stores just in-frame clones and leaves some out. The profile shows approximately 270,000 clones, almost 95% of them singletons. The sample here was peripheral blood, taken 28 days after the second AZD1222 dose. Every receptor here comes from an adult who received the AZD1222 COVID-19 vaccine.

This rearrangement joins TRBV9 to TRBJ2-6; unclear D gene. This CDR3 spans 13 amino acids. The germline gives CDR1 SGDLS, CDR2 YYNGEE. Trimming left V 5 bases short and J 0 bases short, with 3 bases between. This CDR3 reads CASRSSGANVLTF. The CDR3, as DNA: TGTGCCAGCAGGAGCTCTGGGGCCAACGTCCTGACTTTC. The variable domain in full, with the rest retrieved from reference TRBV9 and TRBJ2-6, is DSGVTQTPKHLITATGQRVTLRCSPRSGDLSVYWYQQSLDQGLQFLIQYYNGEERAKGNILERFSAQQFPDLHSELNLSSLELGDSALYFCASRSSGANVLTFGAGSRLTVL.

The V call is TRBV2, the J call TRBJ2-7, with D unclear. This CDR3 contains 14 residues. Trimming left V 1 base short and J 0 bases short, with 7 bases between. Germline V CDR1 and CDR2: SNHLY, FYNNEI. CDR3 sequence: CASSEGVGSYEQYF. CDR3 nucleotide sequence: TGTGCCAGCAGTGAAGGGGTAGGCTCCTACGAGCAGTACTTC.

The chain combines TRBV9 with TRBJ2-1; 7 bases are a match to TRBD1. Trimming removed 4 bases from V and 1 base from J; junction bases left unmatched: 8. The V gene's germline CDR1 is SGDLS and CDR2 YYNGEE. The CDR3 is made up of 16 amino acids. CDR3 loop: CASSQTGQNSYNEQFF. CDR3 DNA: TGTGCCAGCAGCCAGACGGGACAGAATTCCTACAATGAGCAGTTCTTC.

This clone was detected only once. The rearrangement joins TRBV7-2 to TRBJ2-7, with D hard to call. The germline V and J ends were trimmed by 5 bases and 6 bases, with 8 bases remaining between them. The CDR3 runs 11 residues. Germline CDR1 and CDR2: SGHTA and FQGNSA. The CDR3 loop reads CASSQDSEQYF. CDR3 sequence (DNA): TGTGCCAGCAGCCAAGACTCCGAGCAGTACTTC.

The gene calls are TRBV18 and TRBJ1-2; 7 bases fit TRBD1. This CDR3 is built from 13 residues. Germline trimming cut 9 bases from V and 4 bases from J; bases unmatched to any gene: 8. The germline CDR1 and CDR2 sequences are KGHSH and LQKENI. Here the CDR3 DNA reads TGTGCCAGTGGTACAGGGGTATCCTATGGCTACACCTTC. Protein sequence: CASGTGVSYGYTF.

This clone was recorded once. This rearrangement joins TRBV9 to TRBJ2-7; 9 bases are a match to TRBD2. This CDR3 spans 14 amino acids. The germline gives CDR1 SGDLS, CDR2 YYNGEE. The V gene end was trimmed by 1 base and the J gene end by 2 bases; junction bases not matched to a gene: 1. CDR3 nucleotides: TGTGCCAGCAGCGTAAGCGGGGGGCCCTACGAGCAGTACTTC. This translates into CASSVSGGPYEQYF.

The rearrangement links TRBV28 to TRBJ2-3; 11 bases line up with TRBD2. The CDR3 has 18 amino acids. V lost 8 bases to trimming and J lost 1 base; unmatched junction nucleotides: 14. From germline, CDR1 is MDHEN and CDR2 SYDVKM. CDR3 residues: CASHLAGGPPPGTDTQYF. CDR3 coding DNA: TGTGCCAGCCATTTAGCGGGAGGGCCCCCCCCCGGCACAGATACGCAGTATTTT.

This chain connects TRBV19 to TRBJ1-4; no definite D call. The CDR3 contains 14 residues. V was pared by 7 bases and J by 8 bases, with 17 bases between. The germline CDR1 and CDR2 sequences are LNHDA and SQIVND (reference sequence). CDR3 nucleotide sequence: TGTGCCAGTACCGGAAGAAGGAGCGAAGAAAAACTGTTTTTT. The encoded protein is CASTGRRSEEKLFF.

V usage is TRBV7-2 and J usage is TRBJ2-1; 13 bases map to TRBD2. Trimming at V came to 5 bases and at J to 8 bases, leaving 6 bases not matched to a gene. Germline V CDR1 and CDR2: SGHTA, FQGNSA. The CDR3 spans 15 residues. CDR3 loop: CASSRGLAGADEQFF. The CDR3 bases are TGTGCCAGCAGCCGTGGACTAGCGGGAGCCGATGAGCAGTTCTTC.

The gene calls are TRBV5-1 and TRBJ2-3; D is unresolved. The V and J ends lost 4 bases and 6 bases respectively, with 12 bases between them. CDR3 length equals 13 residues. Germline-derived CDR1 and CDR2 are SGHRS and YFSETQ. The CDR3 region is CASSAVPMDTQYF. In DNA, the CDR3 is TGCGCCAGCAGCGCCGTCCCGATGGATACGCAGTATTTT.

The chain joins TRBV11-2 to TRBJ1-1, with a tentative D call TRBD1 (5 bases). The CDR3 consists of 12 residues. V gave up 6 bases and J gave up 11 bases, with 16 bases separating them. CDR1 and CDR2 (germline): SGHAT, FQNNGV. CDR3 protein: CASRGGRENAFF. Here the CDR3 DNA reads TGTGCCAGCAGAGGAGGCAGGGAAAACGCTTTCTTT.

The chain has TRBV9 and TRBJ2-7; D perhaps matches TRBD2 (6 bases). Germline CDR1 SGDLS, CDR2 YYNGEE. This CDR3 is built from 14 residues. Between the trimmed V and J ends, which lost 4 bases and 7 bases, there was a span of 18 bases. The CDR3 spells CASSPRNTAGEQYF. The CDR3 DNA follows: TGTGCCAGCAGCCCCCGTAATACCGCGGGGGAGCAGTACTTC.

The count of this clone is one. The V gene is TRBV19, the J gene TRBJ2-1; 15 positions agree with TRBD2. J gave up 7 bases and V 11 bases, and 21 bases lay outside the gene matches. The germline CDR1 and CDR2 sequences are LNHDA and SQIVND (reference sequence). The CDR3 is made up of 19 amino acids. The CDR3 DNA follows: TGTGCCGGATTAAGACAGGGAAGGACTAGCGGGAGGGCCACAAATGAGCAGTTCTTC. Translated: CAGLRQGRTSGRATNEQFF.

CDR3 protein: CATSSRQSTDTQYF. CDR3 nucleotides: TGTGCCACCAGCAGTCGCCAGAGCACAGATACGCAGTATTTT. The chain links TRBV15 to TRBJ2-3; D is ambiguous. The CDR3 runs 14 residues. V was cut by 3 bases and J by 0 bases, with 7 bases left in between. CDR1 and CDR2 (germline): LNHNV, YYDKDF (reference sequence). Variable domain in full (rest from reference TRBV15 and TRBJ2-3): DAMVIQNPRYQVTQFGKPVTLSCSQTLNHNVMYWYQQKSSQAPKLLFHYYDKDFNNEADTPDNFQSRRPNTSFCFLDIRSPGLGDTAMYLCATSSRQSTDTQYFGPGTRLTVL.

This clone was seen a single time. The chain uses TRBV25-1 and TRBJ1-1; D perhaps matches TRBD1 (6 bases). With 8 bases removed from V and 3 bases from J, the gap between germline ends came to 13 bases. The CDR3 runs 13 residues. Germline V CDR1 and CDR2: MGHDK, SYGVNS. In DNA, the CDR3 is TGTGCCAGCCTGGGGGCCTGGTACACTGAAGCTTTCTTT. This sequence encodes CASLGAWYTEAFF.

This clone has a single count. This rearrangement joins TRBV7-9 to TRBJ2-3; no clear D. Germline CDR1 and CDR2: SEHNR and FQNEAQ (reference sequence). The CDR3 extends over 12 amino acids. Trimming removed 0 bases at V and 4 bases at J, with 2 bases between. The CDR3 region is CASSLASDTQYF. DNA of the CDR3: TGTGCCAGCAGCTTAGCGTCAGATACGCAGTATTTT.

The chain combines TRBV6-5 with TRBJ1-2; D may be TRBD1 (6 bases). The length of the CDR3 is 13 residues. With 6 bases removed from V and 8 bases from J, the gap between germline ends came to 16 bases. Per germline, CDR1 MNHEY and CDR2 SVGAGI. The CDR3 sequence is CASRPDSARGYTF. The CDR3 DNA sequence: TGTGCCAGCAGACCGGACAGCGCTCGCGGCTACACCTTC.

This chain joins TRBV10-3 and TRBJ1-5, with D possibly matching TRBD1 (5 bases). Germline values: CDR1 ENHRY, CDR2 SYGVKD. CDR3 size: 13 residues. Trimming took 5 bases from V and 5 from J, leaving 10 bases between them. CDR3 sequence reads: CAISTQGDQPQHF. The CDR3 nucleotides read TGTGCCATCAGTACCCAGGGCGATCAGCCCCAGCATTTT.